The 26 T cell receptor beta chains given below trace back to one sample, sequenced in a study of shared clonotypes between healthy human individuals. Data came from immunoSEQ multiplex PCR; TCRdb stores just in-frame clones and leaves some out. The sample has millions of clones, more than 80% seen once; the top ten hold 0.14%. Material: naive CD4+ T cells sorted from blood. Subset described: CD45RA+ positively selected. Receptors originate from a man younger than 35 in good health.

In regard to this clone: This same CDR3 is encoded by further DNA sequences in the sample. V is TRBV15 and J is TRBJ2-5; D is ambiguous. Between the trimmed V and J ends, which lost 0 bases and 2 bases, there was a span of 7 bases. The CDR3 totals 14 residues. Germline V gene data show CDR1 as LNHNV and CDR2 as YYDKDF (reference sequence). The CDR3 DNA reads TGTGCCACCAGCAGAGATCGTGTTCAAGAGACCCAGTACTTC. This sequence encodes CATSRDRVQETQYF.

About this clone: Other nucleotide sequences in the sample specify the same CDR3. This chain links TRBV5-1 with TRBJ1-3; TRBD1 is a possible D gene (5 bases). The germline V and J ends were trimmed by 0 bases and 4 bases, with 8 bases remaining between them. CDR1 is SGHRS, CDR2 YFSETQ, per germline. The CDR3 spans 14 residues. For the CDR3, the DNA is TGCGCCAGCAGCTTGGCAGGGAGGGGAAACACCATATATTTT. Its protein is CASSLAGRGNTIYF.

This sequence joins TRBV6-5 and TRBJ2-1; TRBD2 matches 7 bases. V lost 6 bases and J lost 9; bases outside the gene matches: 5. The CDR3 extends over 12 amino acids. The germline V gene encodes CDR1 MNHEY and CDR2 SVGAGI. The CDR3 region has the DNA TGTGCCAGCAGCCCAACTAGCGCTGAGCAGTTCTTC. Translation gives CASSPTSAEQFF.

The chain uses TRBV9 and TRBJ2-5; no firm D call. The germline CDR1 and CDR2 sequences are SGDLS and YYNGEE. This CDR3 is 14 amino acids long. Trimming left V 4 bases short and J 2 bases short, with 12 bases between. CDR3 DNA sequence: TGTGCCAGCAGCCCCCGTCAGGATCAAGAGACCCAGTACTTC. It codes for CASSPRQDQETQYF.

V is TRBV30 and J is TRBJ2-1; TRBD2 matches 8 bases. V dropped 0 bases and J dropped 0; count of bases not matched to a gene: 4. CDR3 length equals 16 residues. The germline V gene encodes CDR1 GTSNPN and CDR2 SVGIG (reference sequence). CDR3 DNA: TGTGCCTGGAGTGTACGCAGCGGGAGCTCCTACAATGAGCAGTTCTTC. Translated, it gives CAWSVRSGSSYNEQFF.

CDR3 nucleotide sequence: TGTGCCAGCTCACCACAGGCGCGGGGCACAGATACGCAGTATTTT. It is translated as CASSPQARGTDTQYF. The V call is TRBV18, the J call TRBJ2-3; TRBD2 is a possible D gene (5 bases). The ends were cut back, 1 base at V and 1 base at J, with 9 bases in the middle. Germline V gene sequence: CDR1 KGHSH, CDR2 LQKENI. There are 15 residues in the CDR3.

The rearrangement joins TRBV29-1 to TRBJ1-1; TRBD1 matches at 9 bases. The CDR3 contains 18 residues. The J segment lost 0 bases and the V segment lost 1 base, leaving 12 bases of the junction unmatched. CDR1 and CDR2 (germline): SQVTM, ANQGSEA. The CDR3 DNA reads TGCAGCGTTGAAGTCCGGGGGGACAGGGAAAAGGTGAACACTGAAGCTTTCTTT. Its protein is CSVEVRGDREKVNTEAFF.

The rearrangement links TRBV18 to TRBJ2-4; D tentatively fits TRBD1 or TRBD2 (5 bases each). V was shortened by 3 bases and J by 2 bases, with 17 bases between the two germline ends. CDR3 length equals 17 residues. Germline V CDR1 and CDR2: KGHSH, LQKENI. This CDR3 is CASSPSGTHNSKNIQYF. The CDR3 DNA reads TGTGCCAGCTCACCGAGTGGGACGCACAACTCCAAAAACATTCAGTACTTC.

CDR3 DNA sequence: TGTGCCTGGAGCGACGGGCCCGGGGCCCAGCATTTT. Translation: CAWSDGPGAQHF. The gene calls are TRBV30 and TRBJ1-5; D call uncertain. Trimming took 3 bases from V and 11 from J, leaving 14 bases between them. The CDR3 extends over 12 amino acids. The germline V gene has CDR1 GTSNPN and CDR2 SVGIG (reference sequence).

This chain joins TRBV7-2 and TRBJ2-6; weak D call: TRBD1 (7 bases). CDR3 size: 19 residues. The germline V gene encodes CDR1 SGHTA and CDR2 FQGNSA. Trimming pared 4 bases from V and 0 bases from J, leaving 19 bases between. CDR3 in amino acids: CASSSHGGQSVSGANVLTF. The CDR3 region has the DNA TGTGCCAGCAGCTCACACGGGGGACAGTCCGTCTCTGGGGCCAACGTCCTGACTTTC.

A word on this clone: Other DNA variants within this sample encode the same CDR3. The chain recombines TRBV27 with TRBJ2-7; D possibly corresponds to TRBD2 (7 bases). Trimming pared 6 bases from V and 1 base from J, leaving 16 bases between. Germline CDR1 is MNHEY and CDR2 is SMNVEV (reference sequence). The CDR3 is 15 residues long. The CDR3 spells CASSLTGGGSYEQYF. In DNA, the CDR3 is TGTGCCAGCAGCCTCACGGGGGGCGGGTCCTACGAGCAGTACTTC.

V is TRBV30 and J is TRBJ1-1; a possible D gene is TRBD1 (6 bases). The V gene lost 5 bases and the J gene lost 7 bases, with 11 bases spanning the gap. The germline CDR1 and CDR2 sequences are GTSNPN and SVGIG (reference sequence). The CDR3 sequence is 11 residues long. The chain's CDR3 is CAWLDSLEAFF. CDR3 DNA sequence: TGTGCCTGGTTGGACAGCCTTGAAGCTTTCTTT.

This clone was seen a few times. In the same sample, other DNA sequences code for this CDR3. J is TRBJ1-5 and V is TRBV7-9; TRBD1 might be the D (5 bases). The germline V gene encodes CDR1 SEHNR and CDR2 FQNEAQ (reference sequence). This CDR3 is 14 amino acids long. V dropped 5 bases and J dropped 1 base, with 9 bases sitting between them. In nucleotides, the CDR3 is TGTGCCAGCAGCCTTCAGGGAAGCAATCAGCCCCAGCATTTT. Translation gives CASSLQGSNQPQHF.

The CDR3 spells CASSPKGQATNYGYTF. Written as DNA, the CDR3 is TGTGCCAGCAGCCCTAAAGGACAGGCGACTAACTATGGCTACACCTTC. J is TRBJ1-2 and V is TRBV7-9; the match to TRBD1 covers 7 bases. CDR3 length: 16 amino acids. Germline V gene data show CDR1 as SEHNR and CDR2 as FQNEAQ (reference sequence). The ends lost 5 bases at V and 0 bases at J; junction bases unmatched: 9.

The rearrangement uses TRBV5-8 and TRBJ1-5; 7 bases align to TRBD1. V trimming: 4 bases; J trimming: 4 bases; junction bases outside the gene matches: 11. CDR1 is SGHTS and CDR2 is YDEGEE in the germline V gene. This CDR3 is built from 16 residues. The CDR3 sequence: CASSVYRGLGNQPQHF. DNA for the CDR3: TGTGCCAGCAGCGTGTACAGGGGACTCGGGAATCAGCCCCAGCATTTT.

The chain uses TRBV14 and TRBJ1-2; possibly TRBD1 for D (5 bases). CDR3 length: 12 residues. Trimming took 1 base from V and 10 from J, leaving 10 bases between them. Germline CDR1 and CDR2: SGHDN and FVKESK. This CDR3 is CASSQGTYDYTF. The CDR3 DNA reads as TGTGCCAGCAGCCAAGGGACATACGACTACACCTTC.

Remarks on this clone: Distinct nucleotide sequences in the sample also encode this CDR3. The V call is TRBV19, the J call TRBJ1-4, with D hard to call. CDR1 is LNHDA, CDR2 SQIVND, per germline (reference sequence). Trimming took 3 bases from V and 0 from J, leaving 5 bases between them. The CDR3 is 14 residues long. DNA of the CDR3: TGTGCCAGTAGTATCACAGCAACTAATGAAAAACTGTTTTTT. Amino acids: CASSITATNEKLFF.

This rearrangement joins TRBV5-1 to TRBJ2-5, with TRBD2 as a possible D gene (6 bases). This CDR3 spans 15 amino acids. Trimming removed 5 bases from V and 5 bases from J, with 19 bases in between. Germline assignment: CDR1 SGHRS and CDR2 YFSETQ. CDR3 nucleotides: TGCGCCAGCAGATCAAGGTCGTATGGGGGGGAGACCCAGTACTTC. Its translation: CASRSRSYGGETQYF.

As concerns this clone: This CDR3 is also generated by other DNA sequences in the sample. The chain is built from TRBV7-2 and TRBJ2-7, with D possibly being TRBD2 (6 bases). Trimming took off 3 bases at V and 3 bases at J, with 12 bases between the two ends. The germline CDR1 and CDR2 sequences are SGHTA and FQGNSA. This CDR3 region has 14 residues. The chain's CDR3 is CASSFGTGNYEQYF. DNA for the CDR3: TGTGCCAGCAGCTTCGGGACTGGAAACTACGAGCAGTACTTC.

The V call is TRBV27, the J call TRBJ2-7, with D perhaps TRBD2 (6 bases). Trimming removed 2 bases from V and 4 bases from J, with 18 bases in between. Germline values: CDR1 MNHEY, CDR2 SMNVEV (reference sequence). This CDR3 region has 16 residues. The CDR3 DNA reads TGTGCCAGCAGTTTAAGTATCGGGAGCCCACGATACGAGCAGTACTTC. Translation: CASSLSIGSPRYEQYF.

The genes are TRBV29-1 and TRBJ1-4; a weak D match, TRBD1 (5 bases). V dropped 4 bases and J dropped 6 bases, with 12 bases sitting between them. Germline V gene sequence: CDR1 SQVTM, CDR2 ANQGSEA. The CDR3 consists of 13 residues. The CDR3 reads CSVAPGTDEKLFF. CDR3 sequence (DNA): TGCAGCGTTGCCCCCGGGACGGATGAAAAACTGTTTTTT.

V gene TRBV28 combines with J gene TRBJ2-7, with a weak D call TRBD1 (6 bases). V lost 8 bases, J lost 0 bases, and 11 bases lay in between. Per the germline V gene, CDR1 is MDHEN and CDR2 is SYDVKM. The CDR3 loop spans 13 amino acids. The CDR3, as DNA: TGTGCCAGCTTCACAGGGTACTCCTACGAGCAGTACTTC. Translation: CASFTGYSYEQYF.

This sequence joins TRBV14 and TRBJ1-6; maybe TRBD1 (5 bases). Germline CDR1 and CDR2: SGHDN and FVKESK. V was trimmed by 4 bases and J by 0 bases, leaving 16 bases between them. This CDR3 is 18 amino acids long. CDR3 region: CASSRPGPLSSYNSPLHF. CDR3 DNA sequence: TGTGCCAGCAGCCGGCCGGGGCCTCTGAGCTCCTATAATTCACCCCTCCACTTT.

Of note for this clone: This CDR3 is also generated by other DNA sequences in the sample. V gene TRBV6-1 combines with J gene TRBJ1-4; D gene ambiguous. The CDR3 spans 14 residues. V lost 3 bases to trimming and J lost 5 bases, with 10 bases between them. Germline V gene sequence: CDR1 MNHNS, CDR2 SASEGT. Here the CDR3 DNA reads TGTGCCAGCAGTGAGGGCCCCACGAATGAAAAACTGTTTTTT. It codes for CASSEGPTNEKLFF.

The rearrangement uses TRBV25-1 and TRBJ1-4; no definite D call. This CDR3 comprises 13 residues. CDR1 is MGHDK, CDR2 SYGVNS, per germline. Trimming stripped 6 bases from V and 5 bases from J, with 10 bases between. CDR3 sequence (DNA): TGTGCCAGCAGCCATTTGGGGAATGAAAAACTGTTTTTT. Translating it yields CASSHLGNEKLFF.

The CDR3 DNA follows: TGTGCCAGCAGCGCTGTAGGCGGGGGGAGCGGTAACTATGGCTACACCTTC. Protein sequence: CASSAVGGGSGNYGYTF. The chain employs TRBV9 and TRBJ1-2; TRBD1 might be the D (5 bases). This CDR3 has 17 residues. Trimming shortened V by 3 bases and J by 1 base, and 19 bases separated the two germline ends. Germline V lookup: CDR1 SGDLS, CDR2 YYNGEE.